A single T cell receptor (beta chain) is shown here with its context. Its cognate antigen is unknown. This sample stems from a study of vaccination and CD4 T cells after COVID-19. Study context: The stimulus for the cells was overlapping spike peptides derived from SARS-CoV-2, HCoV-NL63, HCoV-OC43 and HCoV-229E.

Researchers used the Oncomine TCR Beta short-read assay to sequence DNA from cultured CD4+ T cells. In this case, cultured CD4+ T cells provided the extracted genomic DNA. TCRdb fed the PCR reads into MiXCR, producing one record per CDR3 protein. The sample has around 15,000 distinct CDR3 sequences; about three quarters are singletons. Noted treatment: approximately 9-day PBMC culture with coronavirus spike peptide pools or control peptides (ViraFEST assay). Half the medium was exchanged for fresh IL-2 medium on days 3 and 7. Trimming removed 5 bases at V and 0 bases at J, with 17 bases between. Germline V CDR1 and CDR2: DFQATT, SNEGSKA (reference sequence). The CDR3 loop spans 16 amino acids.

This receptor was taken from a human donor who had recovered from COVID-19. Specimen: CD4+ T cells from blood, cultured in vitro. The gene calls are TRBV20-1 and TRBJ1-3, with D tentatively TRBD1 (6 bases). The CDR3 region is CSAPGQTLTSGNTIYF. For the CDR3, the DNA is TGCAGTGCTCCAGGACAGACCCTAACCTCTGGAAACACCATATATTTT.